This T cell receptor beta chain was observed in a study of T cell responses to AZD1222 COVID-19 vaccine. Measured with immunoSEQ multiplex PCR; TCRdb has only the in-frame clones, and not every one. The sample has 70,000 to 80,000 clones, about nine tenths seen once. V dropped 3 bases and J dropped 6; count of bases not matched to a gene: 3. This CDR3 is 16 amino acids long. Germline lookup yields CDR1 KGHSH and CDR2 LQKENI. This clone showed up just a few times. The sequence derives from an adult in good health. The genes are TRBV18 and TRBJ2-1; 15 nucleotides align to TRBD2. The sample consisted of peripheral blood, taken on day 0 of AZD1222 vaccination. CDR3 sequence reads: CASSPGLAGGLNEQFF. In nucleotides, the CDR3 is TGTGCCAGCTCACCCGGACTAGCGGGGGGGCTCAATGAGCAGTTCTTC.